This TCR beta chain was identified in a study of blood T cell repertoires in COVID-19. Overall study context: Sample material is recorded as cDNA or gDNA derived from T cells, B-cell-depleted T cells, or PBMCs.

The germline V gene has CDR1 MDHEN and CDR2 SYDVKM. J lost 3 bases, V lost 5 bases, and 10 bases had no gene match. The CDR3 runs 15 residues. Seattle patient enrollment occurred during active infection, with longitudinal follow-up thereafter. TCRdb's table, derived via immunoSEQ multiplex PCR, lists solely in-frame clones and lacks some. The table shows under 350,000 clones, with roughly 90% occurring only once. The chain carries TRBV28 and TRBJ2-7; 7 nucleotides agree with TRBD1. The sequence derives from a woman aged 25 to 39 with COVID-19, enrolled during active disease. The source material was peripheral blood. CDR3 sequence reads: CASSRQGRRNYEQYF. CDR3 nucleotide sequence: TGTGCCAGCAGTCGACAGGGAAGGAGGAACTACGAGCAGTACTTC.